This paragraph covers one T cell receptor beta chain sequence. Only in-frame clones appear in the TCRdb table, and some are missing; sequencing was by immunoSEQ multiplex PCR. The data contain 600,000 to 750,000 clones, 80% to 95% of them singletons. This entry is derived from a study of shared clonotypes between healthy human individuals. The TCR originated in a man younger than 30 in good health. Some clones in this sample may be carry-over from other donors' samples. The specimen sequenced was memory CD8+ T cells from PBMCs. Subset denoted: CD45RO+ cells pooled with CCR7-negative TemRA cells.

The CDR3 DNA is TGCGCCAGCAGCCAGGCCGGATGGGGGTCACGCAACGAGCAGTACTTC. This sequence encodes CASSQAGWGSRNEQYF. J is TRBJ2-5 and V is TRBV4-3; D possibly uses TRBD1 or TRBD2 (5 bases each). The better agreement between TRBJ2-7 and the DNA end casts doubt on the J call. Germline CDR1 LGHNA, CDR2 YSLEER. The CDR3 contains 16 residues.